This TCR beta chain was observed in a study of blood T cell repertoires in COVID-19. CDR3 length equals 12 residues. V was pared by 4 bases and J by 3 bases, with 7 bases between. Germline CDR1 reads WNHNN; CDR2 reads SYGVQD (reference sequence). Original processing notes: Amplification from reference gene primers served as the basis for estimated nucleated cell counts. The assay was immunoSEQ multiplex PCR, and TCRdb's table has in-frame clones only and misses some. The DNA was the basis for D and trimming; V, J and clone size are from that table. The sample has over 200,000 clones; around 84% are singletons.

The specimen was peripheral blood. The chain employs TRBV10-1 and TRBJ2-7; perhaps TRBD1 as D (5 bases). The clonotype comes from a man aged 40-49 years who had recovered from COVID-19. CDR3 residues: CASSGGGYEQYF. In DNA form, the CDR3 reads TGCGCCAGCAGTGGGGGCGGCTACGAGCAGTACTTC.